This T cell receptor (beta chain) was recovered during a study of shared clonotypes between healthy human individuals. As for this clone: The antigen is not known. This specimen includes other DNA sequences encoding the same CDR3.

Study-level points and caveats: Only a few donors were included, so the genetic and exposure-history diversity represented was limited. Memory subsets generally showed smaller estimated richness than naive subsets did.

Clones were sequenced by immunoSEQ multiplex PCR, and TCRdb holds only the in-frame ones, with some missing. Of roughly 1,100,000 clones listed, 70% to 80% are singletons. Sample: memory CD4+ T cells sorted from blood. The subset denotes: CD45RA-negative fraction. The receptor was isolated from a man between 18 and 29 years old in good health.

Here the CDR3 DNA reads TGTGCCAGCTCGCCTGACAATAACTATGGCTACACCTTC. Residues: CASSPDNNYGYTF. The rearrangement joins TRBV18 to TRBJ1-2; D remains ambiguous. The ends were cut back, 6 bases at V and 1 base at J, with 9 bases in the middle. In germline, CDR1 is KGHSH, CDR2 LQKENI. CDR3 size: 13 residues. The whole variable domain, filled in from reference TRBV18 and TRBJ1-2, reads NAGVMQNPRHLVRRRGQEARLRCSPMKGHSHVYWYRQLPEEGLKFMVYLQKENIIDESGMPKERFSAEFPKEGPSILRIQQVVRGDSAAYFCASSPDNNYGYTFGSGTRLTVV.